This T cell receptor (beta chain) comes out of a study of cytomegalovirus exposure and HLA in healthy donors. Every donor was a healthy person donating bone marrow. Vbeta (60) and Jbeta (13) primers were used in the PCR. Produced via immunoSEQ multiplex PCR; TCRdb's table is partial and in-frame only. This table holds approximately 140,000 clones, roughly three quarters found once. This CDR3 has 13 residues. Germline V gene data show CDR1 as MNHEY and CDR2 as SVGAGI. V dropped 6 bases and J dropped 6 bases, with 15 bases sitting between them. The sequence came from a woman aged 45-60 years in good health and CMV-seronegative. The rearrangement links TRBV6-5 to TRBJ2-7, with a tentative D call TRBD1 (5 bases). Sequencing input: PBMCs. The chain's CDR3 is CASSIKTASEQYF. The CDR3 DNA follows: TGTGCCAGCAGCATTAAGACAGCTAGCGAGCAGTACTTC.